These 22 T cell receptor beta chains were all obtained from the same sample, sequenced in a study of early T cells in non-severe SARS-CoV-2 infection. TCRdb reanalysed the 5' RACE reads using MiXCR and keeps one entry per CDR3 protein. This sample has tens of thousands of distinct CDR3 sequences; 7.5% to 9% occur once, and the top ten carry approximately 4%. This sample comprised whole blood, obtained at baseline. All receptors come from an adult who was a healthcare worker with PCR-confirmed SARS-CoV-2 infection or an uninfected control (not recorded which).

This clonotype was seen only a few times. V usage is TRBV7-2 and J usage is TRBJ1-1; D ambiguous. Trimming cost V 7 bases and J 1 base, with 19 bases left between them. The V gene's germline CDR1 is SGHTA and CDR2 FQGNSA. This CDR3 has 16 residues. CDR3 region: CASTPYLGGSNTEAFF. The CDR3 DNA sequence: TGTGCCAGCACCCCGTATTTGGGAGGGTCGAACACTGAAGCTTTCTTT.

The table lists this clonotype with a few counts. The chain is built from TRBV20-1 and TRBJ2-7; D perhaps matches TRBD2 (5 bases). The CDR3 contains 14 residues. Trimming stripped 5 bases from V and 2 bases from J, with 16 bases between. In germline, CDR1 is DFQATT, CDR2 SNEGSKA (reference sequence). The CDR3 loop reads CSAAEGRIPYEQYF. The CDR3 DNA sequence: TGCAGTGCTGCCGAGGGCCGAATCCCCTACGAGCAGTACTTC.

The V gene is TRBV28, the J gene TRBJ2-7; TRBD1 agrees at 8 bases. Germline V gene lookup returns CDR1 MDHEN and CDR2 SYDVKM. The CDR3 is 14 amino acids. Trimming took 5 bases from V and 3 from J; bases not matched to a gene: 6. CDR3 DNA sequence: TGTGCCAGCAGTACCGGACAGGGTGGCTACGAGCAGTACTTC. Its translation: CASSTGQGGYEQYF. The full variable domain, its missing parts supplied by reference TRBV28 and TRBJ2-7, is DVKVTQSSRYLVKRTGEKVFLECVQDMDHENMFWYRQDPGLGLRLIYFSYDVKMKEKGDIPEGYSVSREKKERFSLILESASTNQTSMYLCASSTGQGGYEQYFGPGTRLTVT.

This clonotype has a handful of counts. The rearrangement links TRBV14 to TRBJ2-7; possibly TRBD2 for D (5 bases). This CDR3 spans 14 amino acids. The ends were cut back, 2 bases at V and 4 bases at J, with 12 bases in the middle. The germline V gene encodes CDR1 SGHDN and CDR2 FVKESK. CDR3: CASSQSGSQYEQYF. CDR3 DNA: TGTGCCAGCAGCCAATCGGGGTCCCAGTACGAGCAGTACTTC.

This clonotype was detected ten times or more. This chain connects TRBV5-1 to TRBJ1-2; 7 bases are shared with TRBD1. The junction had 11 bases not matched to a gene; V was cut back by 4 bases and J by 5 bases. CDR1 is SGHRS and CDR2 is YFSETQ in the germline V gene. CDR3 size: 15 residues. The CDR3 protein is CASSQDGNRGYGYTF. CDR3 nucleotides: TGCGCCAGCAGCCAGGACGGAAACAGGGGTTATGGCTACACCTTC. The full variable domain, its missing parts supplied by reference TRBV5-1 and TRBJ1-2, is KAGVTQTPRYLIKTRGQQVTLSCSPISGHRSVSWYQQTPGQGLQFLFEYFSETQRNKGNFPGRFSGRQFSNSRSEMNVSTLELGDSALYLCASSQDGNRGYGYTFGSGTRLTVV.

The J gene is TRBJ2-7, the V gene TRBV5-4; no firm D call. CDR1 is SGHNT and CDR2 is YYREEE in the germline V gene (reference sequence). V was clipped by 1 base and J by 9 bases, with 17 bases between them. CDR3 length equals 14 residues. CDR3 bases: TGTGCCAGCAGCTTGCCCCCTCCGTACGTTGTGCAGTACTTC. This translates into CASSLPPPYVVQYF.

This clonotype was seen only once. This chain uses TRBV12-3 or TRBV12-4 with TRBJ2-7; TRBD1 aligns across 7 bases. With V trimmed by 4 bases and J by 0 bases, 6 bases remained unmatched. The CDR3 is 15 residues long. CDR3 sequence: CASSYRGGRSYEQYF. In DNA, the CDR3 is TGTGCCAGCAGTTACCGAGGGGGCCGCTCCTACGAGCAGTACTTC.

V usage is TRBV6-1 and J usage is TRBJ2-3; 7 bases map to TRBD1. With V trimmed by 5 bases and J by 5 bases, 7 bases remained unmatched. This CDR3 is built from 14 residues. Germline V gene data show CDR1 as MNHNS and CDR2 as SASEGT. Here the CDR3 reads CASSWQGVRDTQYF. CDR3 DNA: TGTGCCAGCAGTTGGCAGGGGGTACGAGATACGCAGTATTTT.

This chain links TRBV12-3 or TRBV12-4 with TRBJ2-7, with D hard to call. The V gene lost 6 bases and the J gene lost 6 bases, with 18 bases spanning the gap. This CDR3 has 14 residues. CDR3 nucleotide sequence: TGTGCCAGCAGCCCGACCCGGACCTTTCGCGAGCAGTACTTC. It codes for CASSPTRTFREQYF.

The chain carries TRBV24-1 and TRBJ2-6, with D unresolved. The germline CDR1 and CDR2 sequences are KGHDR and SFDVKD. V was trimmed by 5 bases and J by 1 base, leaving 5 bases between them. This CDR3 is 14 amino acids long. CDR3 nucleotide sequence: TGTGCCACCAGTGGGGGATCTGGGGCCAACGTCCTGACTTTC. The encoded protein is CATSGGSGANVLTF.

This clonotype came up many times. The J gene is TRBJ1-1, the V gene TRBV7-3; D remains unclear. This CDR3 is 14 amino acids long. With 0 bases removed from V and 4 bases from J, the gap between germline ends came to 9 bases. Germline V CDR1 and CDR2: SGHTA, FQGTGA. For the CDR3, the DNA is TGTGCCAGCAGCTTAACAGGGTGGGGCACTGAAGCTTTCTTT. Translating gives CASSLTGWGTEAFF.

This clonotype was recorded a few times. The chain uses TRBV7-2 and TRBJ1-5, with 9 bases identical to TRBD1. The CDR3 totals 13 residues. The germline CDR1 and CDR2 sequences are SGHTA and FQGNSA. V gave up 6 bases and J gave up 7 bases; unmatched junction bases: 4. CDR3 in amino acids: CASSWDRAQPQHF. The CDR3 DNA reads as TGTGCCAGCAGTTGGGACAGGGCCCAGCCCCAGCATTTT. The full variable domain, rest sourced from reference TRBV7-2 and TRBJ1-5, is GAGVSQSPSNKVTEKGKDVELRCDPISGHTALYWYRQSLGQGLEFLIYFQGNSAPDKSGLPSDRFSAERTGGSVSTLTIQRTQQEDSAVYLCASSWDRAQPQHFGDGTRLSIL.

This clonotype was seen only a few times. The chain uses TRBV12-3 or TRBV12-4 and TRBJ2-1; D is ambiguous. This CDR3 is built from 12 residues. V lost 2 bases and J lost 6, with 5 bases in between. The CDR3 here is CASSLRLNEQFF. The CDR3 DNA follows: TGTGCCAGCAGTTTAAGGCTCAATGAGCAGTTCTTC.

This clonotype showed up just a few times. In DNA form, the CDR3 reads TGTGCCAGCCGCCCGACGACATTAGCTAACTATGGCTACACCTTC. This codes for CASRPTTLANYGYTF. This chain connects TRBV6-4 to TRBJ1-2; D is ambiguous. V gave up 8 bases and J gave up 0 bases, with 16 bases separating them. In germline, CDR1 is MRHNA, CDR2 SNTAGT. This CDR3 has 15 residues.

The V and J genes are TRBV7-9 and TRBJ2-2; D may be TRBD2 (5 bases). Per the germline V gene, CDR1 is SEHNR and CDR2 is FQNEAQ (reference sequence). The CDR3 totals 16 residues. The V end lost 2 bases, the J end lost 4 bases, and 14 bases lay between the germline ends. CDR3 loop: CASSLSPLAGTGELFF. CDR3 in DNA: TGTGCCAGCAGCTTAAGCCCCCTTGCGGGCACCGGGGAGCTGTTTTTT.

This clonotype was seen a few times. The chain couples TRBV6-2 or TRBV6-3 to TRBJ1-1; D unresolved. Per germline, CDR1 MNHEY and CDR2 SVGEGT. This CDR3 has 12 residues. V was pared by 0 bases and J by 8 bases, with 7 bases between. This chain's CDR3 is CASSYSPLEAFF. The CDR3 DNA reads as TGTGCCAGCAGTTACTCTCCGTTGGAAGCTTTCTTT.

Only a few counts were recorded for this clonotype. V is TRBV12-3 or TRBV12-4 and J is TRBJ2-1, with D tentatively TRBD1 or TRBD2 (5 bases each). This CDR3 region has 14 residues. Trimming shortened V by 2 bases and J by 8 bases, and 13 bases separated the two germline ends. The CDR3 DNA reads as TGTGCCAGCAGTTTACTGGGCCTGGGGGATGAGCAGTTCTTC. Its protein is CASSLLGLGDEQFF.

This clonotype was counted at least ten times. The chain combines TRBV12-5 with TRBJ1-1; D is possibly TRBD1 (5 bases). CDR3 size: 16 residues. The V end lost 0 bases, the J end lost 5 bases, and 16 bases lay between the germline ends. Germline assignment: CDR1 LGHNT and CDR2 FRNRAP. The CDR3 nucleotides read TGTGCTAGTGGTTTGGTTGTAGGGAATAGGGGAACTGAAGCTTTCTTT. This translates into CASGLVVGNRGTEAFF.

This chain connects TRBV5-1 to TRBJ2-1; the D is unclear. Germline V gene sequence: CDR1 SGHRS, CDR2 YFSETQ. V was cut by 2 bases and J by 5 bases, with 11 bases left in between. There are 14 residues in the CDR3. CDR3 coding DNA: TGCGCCAGCAGCTTTCGAGTTTCGGACAATGAGCAGTTCTTC. Protein sequence: CASSFRVSDNEQFF.

This chain connects TRBV4-1 to TRBJ2-7, with TRBD1 identical over 8 bases. The CDR3 contains 13 residues. Germline V gene lookup returns CDR1 MGHRA and CDR2 YSYEKL. Losses at the gene ends were 1 base for V and 5 bases for J; bases not matched to a gene: 1. The CDR3 loop is CASSQVQGDEQYF. CDR3 bases: TGCGCCAGCAGCCAAGTACAGGGGGACGAGCAGTACTTC.

This clonotype appeared many times. The chain is built from TRBV10-2 and TRBJ1-2; D remains unclear. The CDR3 has 13 amino acids. V lost 2 bases and J 4 bases, leaving 8 bases between the germline ends. Germline lookup yields CDR1 WSHSY and CDR2 SAAADI. CDR3 in DNA: TGCGCCAGCAGTGAGGCGACCTCCTATGGCTACACCTTC. Translated: CASSEATSYGYTF.

This clonotype has ten or more counts. V usage is TRBV11-3 and J usage is TRBJ2-2, with D maybe TRBD2 (6 bases). This CDR3 region has 19 residues. CDR1 SGHNT and CDR2 YENEEA come from the germline V gene. Trimming took off 4 bases at V and 0 bases at J, with 21 bases between the two ends. CDR3 coding DNA: TGTGCCAGCAGCTCCCCCGGGAGAACTTTTCAAACGAACACCGGGGAGCTGTTTTTT. Encoded protein: CASSSPGRTFQTNTGELFF. Full variable domain (rest looked up from reference TRBV11-3 and TRBJ2-2): EAGVVQSPRYKIIEKKQPVAFWCNPISGHNTLYWYLQNLGQGPELLIRYENEEAVDDSQLPKDRFSAERLKGVDSTLKIQPAELGDSAVYLCASSSPGRTFQTNTGELFFGEGSRLTVL.